What follows describes a single T cell receptor (beta chain). The antigen remains unidentified. The CDR3 has 14 residues. V shed 7 bases and J shed 7 bases, with 19 bases lying between them. Per the germline V gene, CDR1 is SNHLY and CDR2 is FYNNEI. This entry belongs to a study of cytomegalovirus exposure and HLA in healthy donors. Study context: It was reported in a later analysis that the same platform had been used for the 120 or so validation repertoires as for the 666 first-cohort repertoires.

Sequencing used immunoSEQ multiplex PCR; TCRdb keeps in-frame clones, though not all of them. The profile shows roughly 80,000 clones, approximately 90% of them singletons. Study-level findings and limits: High sensitivity and specificity were reportedly achieved when the classifier diagnosed cytomegalovirus status. A few of the chains that were CMV-associated were confirmed in vitro to be specific for CMV antigens. In the 130 or so validation repertoires, a later analysis found that first-cohort TCR clusters tended to co-occur.

The source material was PBMCs. The chain employs TRBV2 and TRBJ1-2; TRBD1 is a possible D gene (6 bases). The clonotype comes from a man between 25 and 39 years old in good health and CMV-seronegative. CDR3: CASTPDSGSLGYTF. The CDR3 DNA is TGTGCCAGCACCCCGGACAGTGGGTCGCTTGGCTACACCTTC.